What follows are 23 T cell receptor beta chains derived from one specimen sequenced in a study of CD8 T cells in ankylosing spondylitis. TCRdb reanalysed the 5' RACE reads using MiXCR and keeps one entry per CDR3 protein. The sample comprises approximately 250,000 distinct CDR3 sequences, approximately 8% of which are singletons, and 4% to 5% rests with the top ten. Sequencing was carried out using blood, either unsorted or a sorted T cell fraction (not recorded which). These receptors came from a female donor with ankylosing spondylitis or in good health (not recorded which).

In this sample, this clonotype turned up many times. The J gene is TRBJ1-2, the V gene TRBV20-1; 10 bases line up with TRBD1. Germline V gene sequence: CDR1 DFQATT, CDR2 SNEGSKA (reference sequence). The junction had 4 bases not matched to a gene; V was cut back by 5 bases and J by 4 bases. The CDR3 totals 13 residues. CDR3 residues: CSAGTGARYGYTF. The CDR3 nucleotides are TGCAGTGCTGGGACAGGGGCCCGCTATGGCTACACCTTC.

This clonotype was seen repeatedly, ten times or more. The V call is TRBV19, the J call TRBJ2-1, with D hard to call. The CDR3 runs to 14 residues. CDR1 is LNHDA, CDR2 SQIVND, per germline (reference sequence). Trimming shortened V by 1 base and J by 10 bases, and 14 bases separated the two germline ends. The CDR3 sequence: CASSIGPAYAEQFF. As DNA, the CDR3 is TGTGCCAGTAGTATAGGCCCAGCTTATGCCGAGCAGTTCTTC.

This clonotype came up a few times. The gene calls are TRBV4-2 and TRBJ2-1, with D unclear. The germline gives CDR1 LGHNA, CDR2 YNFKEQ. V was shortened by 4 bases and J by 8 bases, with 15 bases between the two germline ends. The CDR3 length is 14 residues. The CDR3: CASSPLSSTHEQFF. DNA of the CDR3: TGTGCCAGCAGCCCGCTGTCAAGCACCCATGAGCAGTTCTTC.

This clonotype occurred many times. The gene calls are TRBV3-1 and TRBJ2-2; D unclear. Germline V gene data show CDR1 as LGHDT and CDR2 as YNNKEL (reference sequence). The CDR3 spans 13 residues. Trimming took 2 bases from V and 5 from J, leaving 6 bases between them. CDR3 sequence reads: CASSQPGTGELFF. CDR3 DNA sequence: TGTGCCAGCAGCCAACCTGGAACCGGGGAGCTGTTTTTT.

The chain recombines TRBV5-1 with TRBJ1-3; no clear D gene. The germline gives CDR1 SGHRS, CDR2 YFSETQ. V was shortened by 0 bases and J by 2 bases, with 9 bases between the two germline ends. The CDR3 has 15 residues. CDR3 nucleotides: TGCGCCAGCAGCTTGGAATCCCCGCCTGGAAACACCATATATTTT. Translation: CASSLESPPGNTIYF.

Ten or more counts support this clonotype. DNA for the CDR3: TGCGCCAGCAGCCCGCAAATTACGCGGGTGAACACCGGGGAGCTGTTTTTT. It is translated as CASSPQITRVNTGELFF. The chain recombines TRBV5-1 with TRBJ2-2, with D tentatively TRBD2 (5 bases). The germline V and J ends were trimmed by 4 bases and 1 base, with 17 bases remaining between them. The CDR3 sequence is 17 residues long. Germline values: CDR1 SGHRS, CDR2 YFSETQ.

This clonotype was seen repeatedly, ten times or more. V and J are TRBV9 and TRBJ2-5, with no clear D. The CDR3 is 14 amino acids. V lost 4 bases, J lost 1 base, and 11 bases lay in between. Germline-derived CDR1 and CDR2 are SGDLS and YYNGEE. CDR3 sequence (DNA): TGTGCCAGCAGCCCGAGACATTCCCAAGAGACCCAGTACTTC. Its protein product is CASSPRHSQETQYF.

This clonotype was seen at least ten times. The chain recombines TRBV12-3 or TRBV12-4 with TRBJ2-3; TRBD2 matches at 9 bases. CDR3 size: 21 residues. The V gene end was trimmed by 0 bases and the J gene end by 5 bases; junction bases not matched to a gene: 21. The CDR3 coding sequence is TGTGCCAGCAGTTTAGCGCAGGGGGGGGGACCCTTAGCGGGAGTCGGAGATACGCAGTATTTT. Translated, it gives CASSLAQGGGPLAGVGDTQYF.

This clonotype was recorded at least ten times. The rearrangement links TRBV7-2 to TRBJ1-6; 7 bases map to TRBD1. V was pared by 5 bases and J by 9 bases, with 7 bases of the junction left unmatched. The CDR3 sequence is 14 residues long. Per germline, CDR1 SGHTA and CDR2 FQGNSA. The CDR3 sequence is CASSPGGPTSPLHF. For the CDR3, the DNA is TGTGCCAGCAGCCCAGGGGGGCCCACTTCACCCCTCCACTTT.

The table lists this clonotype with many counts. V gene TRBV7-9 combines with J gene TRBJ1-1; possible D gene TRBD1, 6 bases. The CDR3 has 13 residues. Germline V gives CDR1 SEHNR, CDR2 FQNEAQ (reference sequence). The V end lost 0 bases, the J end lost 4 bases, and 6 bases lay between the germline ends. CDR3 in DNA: TGTGCCAGCAGCTTAGCGGGGGCCACTGAAGCTTTCTTT. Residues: CASSLAGATEAFF.

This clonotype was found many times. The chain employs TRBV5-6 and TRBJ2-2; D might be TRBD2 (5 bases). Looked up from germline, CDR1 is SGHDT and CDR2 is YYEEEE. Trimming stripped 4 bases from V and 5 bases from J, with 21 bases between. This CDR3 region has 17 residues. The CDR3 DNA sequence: TGTGCCAGCAGCGTCGTGGCAGGCGGGCTTGGTACCGGGGAGCTGTTTTTT. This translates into CASSVVAGGLGTGELFF.

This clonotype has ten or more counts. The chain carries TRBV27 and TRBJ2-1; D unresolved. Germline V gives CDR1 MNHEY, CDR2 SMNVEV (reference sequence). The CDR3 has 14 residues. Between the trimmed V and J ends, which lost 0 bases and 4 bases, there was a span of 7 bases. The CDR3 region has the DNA TGTGCCAGCAGTTTATCGCCCAGATACAATGAGCAGTTCTTC. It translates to CASSLSPRYNEQFF.

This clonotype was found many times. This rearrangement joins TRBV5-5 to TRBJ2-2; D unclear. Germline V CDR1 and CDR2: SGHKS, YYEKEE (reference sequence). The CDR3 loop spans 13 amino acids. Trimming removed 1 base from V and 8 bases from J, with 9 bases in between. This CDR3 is CASSLRLRGELFF. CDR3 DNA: TGTGCCAGCAGCTTGAGGCTCAGAGGGGAGCTGTTTTTT.

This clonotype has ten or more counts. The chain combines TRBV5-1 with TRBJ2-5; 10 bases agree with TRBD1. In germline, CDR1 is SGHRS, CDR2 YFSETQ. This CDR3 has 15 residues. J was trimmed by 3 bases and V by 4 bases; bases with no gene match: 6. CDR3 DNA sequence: TGCGCCAGCAGCACGTGGACAGGGGGGGAAGAGACCCAGTACTTC. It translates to CASSTWTGGEETQYF. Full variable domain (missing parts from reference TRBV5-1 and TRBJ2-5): KAGVTQTPRYLIKTRGQQVTLSCSPISGHRSVSWYQQTPGQGLQFLFEYFSETQRNKGNFPGRFSGRQFSNSRSEMNVSTLELGDSALYLCASSTWTGGEETQYFGPGTRLLVL.

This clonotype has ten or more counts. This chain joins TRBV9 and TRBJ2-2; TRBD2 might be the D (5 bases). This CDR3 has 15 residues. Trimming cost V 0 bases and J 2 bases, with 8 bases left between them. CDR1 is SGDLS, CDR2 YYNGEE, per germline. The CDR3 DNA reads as TGTGCCAGCAGCGTAGGCCGGGGAAACACCGGGGAGCTGTTTTTT. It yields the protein CASSVGRGNTGELFF. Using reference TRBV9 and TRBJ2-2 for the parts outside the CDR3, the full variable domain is DSGVTQTPKHLITATGQRVTLRCSPRSGDLSVYWYQQSLDQGLQFLIQYYNGEERAKGNILERFSAQQFPDLHSELNLSSLELGDSALYFCASSVGRGNTGELFFGEGSRLTVL.

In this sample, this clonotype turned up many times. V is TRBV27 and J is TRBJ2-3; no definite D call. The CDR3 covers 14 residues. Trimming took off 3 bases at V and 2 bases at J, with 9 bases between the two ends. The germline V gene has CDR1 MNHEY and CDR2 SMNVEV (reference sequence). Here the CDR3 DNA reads TGTGCCAGCAGTTTTAACAGATACACAGATACGCAGTATTTT. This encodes CASSFNRYTDTQYF.

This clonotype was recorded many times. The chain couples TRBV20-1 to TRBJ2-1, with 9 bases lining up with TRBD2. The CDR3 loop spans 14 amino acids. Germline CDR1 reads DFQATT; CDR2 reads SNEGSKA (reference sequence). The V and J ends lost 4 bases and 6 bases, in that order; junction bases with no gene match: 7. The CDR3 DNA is TGCAGTGCTACTAGCGGGGAGGGCCTCAATGAGCAGTTCTTC. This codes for CSATSGEGLNEQFF.

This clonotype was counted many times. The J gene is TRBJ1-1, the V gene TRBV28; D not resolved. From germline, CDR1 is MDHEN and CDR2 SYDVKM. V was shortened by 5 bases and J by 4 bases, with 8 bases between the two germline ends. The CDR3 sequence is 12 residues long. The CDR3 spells CASSDRITEAFF. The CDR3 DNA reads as TGTGCCAGCAGTGATCGGATCACTGAAGCTTTCTTT.

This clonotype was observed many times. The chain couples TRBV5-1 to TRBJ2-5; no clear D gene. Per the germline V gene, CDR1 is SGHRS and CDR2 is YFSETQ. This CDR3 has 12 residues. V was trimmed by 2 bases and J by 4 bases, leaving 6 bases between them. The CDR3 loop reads CASSFERETQYF. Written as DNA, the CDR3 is TGCGCCAGCAGCTTTGAACGAGAGACCCAGTACTTC.

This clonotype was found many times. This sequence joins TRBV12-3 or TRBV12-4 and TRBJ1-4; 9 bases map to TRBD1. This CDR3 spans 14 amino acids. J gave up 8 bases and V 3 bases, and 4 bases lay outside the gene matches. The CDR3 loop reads CASSLGTGREKLFF. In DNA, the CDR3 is TGTGCCAGCAGTTTGGGGACAGGGCGAGAAAAACTGTTTTTT.

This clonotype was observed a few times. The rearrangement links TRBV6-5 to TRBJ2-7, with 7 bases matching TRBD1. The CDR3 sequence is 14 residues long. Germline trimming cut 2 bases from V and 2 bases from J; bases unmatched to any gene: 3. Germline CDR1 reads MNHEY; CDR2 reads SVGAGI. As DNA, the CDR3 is TGTGCCAGCAGTTACGTGGGACAGACCTACGAGCAGTACTTC. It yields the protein CASSYVGQTYEQYF.

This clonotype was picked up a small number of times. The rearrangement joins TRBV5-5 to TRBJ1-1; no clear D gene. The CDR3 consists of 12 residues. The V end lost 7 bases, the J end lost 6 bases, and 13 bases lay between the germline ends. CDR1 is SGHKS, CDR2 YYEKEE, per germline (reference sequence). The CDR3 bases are TGTGCCAGCGGTCTAACAAGGGCTGAAGCTTTCTTT. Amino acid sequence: CASGLTRAEAFF.

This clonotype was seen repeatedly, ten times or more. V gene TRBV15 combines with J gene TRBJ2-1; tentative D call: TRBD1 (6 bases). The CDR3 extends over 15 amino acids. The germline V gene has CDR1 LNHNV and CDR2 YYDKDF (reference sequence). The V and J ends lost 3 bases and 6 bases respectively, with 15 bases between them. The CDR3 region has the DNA TGTGCCACCAGCAGGCGGACAGTTAACGGCAATGAGCAGTTCTTC. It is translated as CATSRRTVNGNEQFF. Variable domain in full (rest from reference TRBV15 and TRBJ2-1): DAMVIQNPRYQVTQFGKPVTLSCSQTLNHNVMYWYQQKSSQAPKLLFHYYDKDFNNEADTPDNFQSRRPNTSFCFLDIRSPGLGDTAMYLCATSRRTVNGNEQFFGPGTRLTVL.